This entry lists 8 T cell receptor beta chains sequenced from one sample in a study of identical twins. TCRdb re-called the 5' RACE reads through MiXCR, storing one row per CDR3 protein. The sample holds roughly 710,000 distinct CDR3 sequences, approximately 6.1% seen once. Sequenced: naive T cells sorted from blood. The receptors here all came from a man aged 18-30 years in good health.

The sample holds a few counts of this clonotype. The chain carries TRBV3-1 and TRBJ2-7; D uncertain. Germline lookup yields CDR1 LGHDT and CDR2 YNNKEL (reference sequence). Trimming removed 1 base from V and 0 bases from J, with 7 bases in between. CDR3 size: 14 residues. This CDR3 is CASSQGLTSYEQYV. CDR3 in DNA: TGTGCCAGCAGCCAAGGCCTTACCTCCTACGAGCAGTACGTC.

This clonotype was seen many times. The rearrangement uses TRBV10-3 and TRBJ2-7, with TRBD2 as a possible D gene (6 bases). V lost 9 bases and J 4 bases, leaving 19 bases between the germline ends. Looked up from germline, CDR1 is ENHRY and CDR2 is SYGVKD. CDR3 size: 14 residues. The CDR3 reads CAISNRSAGYEQYF. CDR3 DNA: TGTGCCATAAGCAATAGGTCGGCGGGATACGAGCAGTACTTC.

This clonotype has a count of ten or more. The rearrangement uses TRBV6-5 and TRBJ2-4; TRBD1 is a possible D gene (6 bases). The ends were cut back, 4 bases at V and 0 bases at J, with 10 bases in the middle. Germline CDR1 is MNHEY and CDR2 is SVGAGI. This CDR3 has 15 residues. Written as DNA, the CDR3 is TGTGCCAGCAGTTCAACAGGGCTAGCCAAAAACATTCAGTACTTC. Translating it yields CASSSTGLAKNIQYF.

This chain uses TRBV6-5 with TRBJ1-5; D is ambiguous. Germline CDR1 and CDR2: MNHEY and SVGAGI. This CDR3 has 15 residues. With 0 bases removed from V and 4 bases from J, the gap between germline ends came to 10 bases. CDR3 sequence (DNA): TGTGCCAGCAGTTACTCCTTGGGGAAAAATCAGCCCCAGCATTTT. This encodes CASSYSLGKNQPQHF.

A word on this clonotype: Germline is not matched at one junction end, which may reflect a read error. V gene TRBV28 combines with J gene TRBJ2-2, with a possible D match to TRBD2 (6 bases). The CDR3 is 16 residues long. CDR1 is MDHEN, CDR2 SYDVKM, per germline. CDR3 residues: CASSLRSAWTGGKLFF. DNA of the CDR3: TGTGCCAGCAGTTTAAGGTCGGCATGGACGGGCGGGAAGCTGTTTTTT.

There are many counts of this clonotype. This sequence joins TRBV12-3 or TRBV12-4 and TRBJ2-7, with a tentative D call TRBD1 (6 bases). The CDR3 sequence is 13 residues long. Trimming left V 6 bases short and J 4 bases short, with 13 bases between. CDR3 sequence: CASRTLQGYEQYV. Written as DNA, the CDR3 is TGTGCCAGCAGAACCCTCCAGGGGTACGAGCAGTACGTC.

This sequence joins TRBV7-9 and TRBJ2-5; a possible D gene is TRBD2 (7 bases). CDR3 length equals 15 residues. CDR1 is SEHNR, CDR2 FQNEAQ, per germline (reference sequence). Trimming pared 4 bases from V and 4 bases from J, leaving 16 bases between. This CDR3 is CASSSNPGGRETQYF. The DNA of the CDR3 is TGTGCCAGCAGCTCAAATCCCGGGGGGCGAGAGACCCAGTACTTC.

This clonotype came up many times. The J gene is TRBJ1-1, the V gene TRBV4-1; D gene uncertain. CDR1 MGHRA and CDR2 YSYEKL come from the germline V gene. The CDR3 is 11 amino acids. The germline V and J ends were trimmed by 0 bases and 11 bases, with 7 bases remaining between them. This CDR3 reads CASSQEGKAFF. CDR3 coding DNA: TGCGCCAGCAGCCAAGAGGGGAAGGCTTTCTTT.